The TCR beta chain described here comes from a study of cytomegalovirus exposure and HLA in healthy donors. For the study at large: Researchers previously reported finding 117 million unique TCR beta sequences from 170 million or so T cells. Notes on the study in general: Another analysis was done later, and it associated approximately 15,000 TCR beta sequences with HLA alleles at 0.05 false discovery rate.

The PCR ran on 60 Vbeta and 13 Jbeta primers. As processed by the authors: Later work found about 80 million unique TCR beta chains, with roughly 11 million shared. The data were produced by immunoSEQ multiplex PCR, yet TCRdb's version contains in-frame clones alone and is incomplete. The V and J calls and clone size come from that table; D and trimming were worked out from the DNA. This sample has about 170,000 clones, with over 60% found just once. This clone was seen a few times. What it binds is unknown. There are 15 residues in the CDR3. V was pared by 5 bases and J by 5 bases, with 10 bases of the junction left unmatched. Germline values: CDR1 KGHSH, CDR2 LQKENI.

The chain uses TRBV18 and TRBJ2-5, with TRBD1 identical over 8 bases. The material sequenced was PBMCs. The receptor's source is a woman aged 45-60 years in good health and CMV-seronegative. DNA of the CDR3: TGTGCCAGCTCATCCGACAGGGGCTTGAGGGAGACCCAGTACTTC. Its translation is CASSSDRGLRETQYF.